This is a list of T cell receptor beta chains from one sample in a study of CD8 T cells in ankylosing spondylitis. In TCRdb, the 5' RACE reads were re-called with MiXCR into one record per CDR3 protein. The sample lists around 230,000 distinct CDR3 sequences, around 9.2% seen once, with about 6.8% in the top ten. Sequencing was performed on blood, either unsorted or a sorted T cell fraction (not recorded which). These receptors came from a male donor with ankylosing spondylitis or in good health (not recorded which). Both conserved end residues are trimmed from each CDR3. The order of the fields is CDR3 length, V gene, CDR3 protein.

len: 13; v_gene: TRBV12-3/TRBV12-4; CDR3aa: ASSFDRNPNEKLF
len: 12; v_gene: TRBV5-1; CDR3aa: ASSPTGYVETQY
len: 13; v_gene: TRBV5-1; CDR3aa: ASSLSGQGYDTQY
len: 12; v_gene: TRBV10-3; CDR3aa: AISPGLGADTQY
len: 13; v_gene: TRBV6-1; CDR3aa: ASSEAGTPNYGYT
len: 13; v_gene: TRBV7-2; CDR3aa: ASSFVPTVTYEQY
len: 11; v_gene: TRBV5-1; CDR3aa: ASSPDRGVTQY
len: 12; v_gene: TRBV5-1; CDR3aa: ASSPWGGKYGYT
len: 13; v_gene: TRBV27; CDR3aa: ASSLDLGPYNEQF
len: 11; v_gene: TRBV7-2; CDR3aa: ASSPLQGSPLH
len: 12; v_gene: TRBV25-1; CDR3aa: ASSETGLHSPLH
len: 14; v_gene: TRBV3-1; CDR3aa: ASSQGGLAGRNEQF
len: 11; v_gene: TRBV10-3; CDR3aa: AIRTGSDQPQH
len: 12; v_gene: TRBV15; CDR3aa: ATSPRLDTGELF
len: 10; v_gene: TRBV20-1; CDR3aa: SATRQGETQY
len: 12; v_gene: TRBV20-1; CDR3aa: SARDWPFTDEQF
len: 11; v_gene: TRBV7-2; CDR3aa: ASSLNRVYEQY
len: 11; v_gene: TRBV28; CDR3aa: ASSQGPSYGYT
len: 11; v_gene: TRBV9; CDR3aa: ASSSEVGTEAF
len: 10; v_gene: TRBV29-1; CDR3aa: SVDSFNYGYT
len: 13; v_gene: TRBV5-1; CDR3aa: ASSPGGGGNYEQY
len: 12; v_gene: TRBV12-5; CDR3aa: ASEGPWSYNEQF
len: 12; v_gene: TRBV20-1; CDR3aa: SARVPEPKNIQY
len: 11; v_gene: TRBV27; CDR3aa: ASSHGQHYGYT